These 19 T cell receptor beta chains originate from one sample sequenced in a study of cytomegalovirus exposure and HLA in healthy donors (dated by TCRdb to about 2017). The method behind the library was the immunoSEQ multiplex PCR assay. The multiplex PCR relied on a mix of 60 forward primers for TCR Vbeta segments and 13 reverse primers for TCR Jbeta segments. TCRdb's version of the immuneACCESS table is confined to in-frame rearrangements and falls short of the full clone set. An unresolved V gene accounts for under half of the shortfall where checked; the remainder is of unknown origin. In this sample the table shows about 97,000 clones, 73% of which occur a single time. The top ten hold less than 4% of the sample. The source material was PBMCs. The receptors shown here come from a man in his forties in good health and CMV-seronegative.

The chain links TRBV30 to TRBJ2-5; a possible D gene is TRBD1 (6 bases). The end of the DNA is better explained by TRBJ2-7, so the J call may be wrong. CDR3 length: 13 residues. CDR1 is GTSNPN, CDR2 SVGIG, per germline (reference sequence). CDR3 sequence: CAWSGRQANEQYF. CDR3 bases: TGTGCCTGGAGTGGAAGACAGGCCAACGAGCAGTACTTC.

V gene TRBV7-3 combines with J gene TRBJ1-6, with 11 bases that match TRBD1. Per the germline V gene, CDR1 is SGHTA and CDR2 is FQGTGA. The ends lost 6 bases at V and 8 bases at J; junction bases unmatched: 18. The CDR3 runs to 19 residues. The CDR3 DNA reads as TGTGCCAGCAGACCAAGACCGCGGGACAGGGGGGAGTGTGATTCACCCCTCCACTTT. This translates into CASRPRPRDRGECDSPLHF.

The V call is TRBV9, the J call TRBJ1-1, with D unclear. CDR3 length: 14 residues. The germline gives CDR1 SGDLS, CDR2 YYNGEE. V was trimmed by 0 bases and J by 1 base, leaving 7 bases between them. The CDR3 reads CASSVVAGNTEAFF. DNA for the CDR3: TGTGCCAGCAGCGTAGTTGCGGGGAACACTGAAGCTTTCTTT.

This clone was picked up a small number of times. CDR3 bases: TGTGCCAGTCGTAATTCGGAGACCCAGTACTTC. Residues: CASRNSETQYF. This rearrangement joins TRBV19 to TRBJ2-5; D gene ambiguous. There are 11 residues in the CDR3. The V end was cut by 8 bases, the J end by 5 bases, with 9 bases between. Germline V gene sequence: CDR1 LNHDA, CDR2 SQIVND (reference sequence). The whole variable domain, remainder taken from reference TRBV19 and TRBJ2-5, is DGGITQSPKYLFRKEGQNVTLSCEQNLNHDAMYWYRQDPGQGLRLIYYSQIVNDFQKGDIAEGYSVSREKKESFPLTVTSAQKNPTAFYLCASRNSETQYFGPGTRLLVL.

The chain links TRBV18 to TRBJ1-1; D is unresolved. CDR1 and CDR2 (germline): KGHSH, LQKENI. V was pared by 0 bases and J by 8 bases, with 10 bases between. This CDR3 is 13 amino acids long. CDR3 amino acids: CASSPPSPMEAFF. Here the CDR3 DNA reads TGTGCCAGCTCACCACCGAGTCCGATGGAAGCTTTCTTT.

The chain uses TRBV7-9 and TRBJ2-7, with D possibly being TRBD2 (6 bases). The CDR3 has 14 amino acids. Germline V gene lookup returns CDR1 SEHNR and CDR2 FQNEAQ (reference sequence). Trimming left V 6 bases short and J 1 base short, with 13 bases between. The CDR3 nucleotides are TGTGCCAGCAGATTTGACGGAGGGTCCTACGAGCAGTACTTC. It codes for CASRFDGGSYEQYF.

The chain employs TRBV2 and TRBJ2-3; D perhaps matches TRBD2 (5 bases). This CDR3 has 14 residues. Trimming shortened V by 8 bases and J by 8 bases, and 20 bases separated the two germline ends. The V gene's germline CDR1 is SNHLY and CDR2 FYNNEI. CDR3 sequence (DNA): TGTGCCAGCCGTCAAAACCCCACTAGTCCTACGCAGTATTTT. Its protein is CASRQNPTSPTQYF.

The chain couples TRBV6-1 to TRBJ1-5; the match to TRBD1 covers 7 bases. CDR1 and CDR2 (germline): MNHNS, SASEGT. The CDR3 consists of 14 residues. Losses at the gene ends were 4 bases for V and 6 bases for J; bases not matched to a gene: 6. The CDR3 DNA sequence: TGTGCCAGCAGTGTAGGGGGCGCCGGTCAGCCCCAGCATTTT. It specifies CASSVGGAGQPQHF.

CDR3 nucleotides: TGTGCCAGCAGCTTAGCGGGGACACAAAAAGAGACCCAGTACTTC. It is translated as CASSLAGTQKETQYF. The chain couples TRBV7-2 to TRBJ2-5; D may be TRBD1 (6 bases). The V gene lost 0 bases and the J gene lost 3 bases, with 11 bases spanning the gap. The CDR3 is 15 residues long. CDR1 and CDR2 from the germline V gene are SGHTA and FQGNSA. The whole variable domain, filled in from reference TRBV7-2 and TRBJ2-5, reads GAGVSQSPSNKVTEKGKDVELRCDPISGHTALYWYRQSLGQGLEFLIYFQGNSAPDKSGLPSDRFSAERTGGSVSTLTIQRTQQEDSAVYLCASSLAGTQKETQYFGPGTRLLVL.

The chain has TRBV11-2 and TRBJ2-1, with 7 bases matching TRBD1. Germline assignment: CDR1 SGHAT and CDR2 FQNNGV. The CDR3 totals 16 residues. The V segment lost 0 bases and the J segment 4 bases; nucleotides outside the gene matches: 6. For the CDR3, the DNA is TGTGCCAGCAGCTTAGATCCCACAGGGGCGTACAATGAGCAGTTCTTC. Translating gives CASSLDPTGAYNEQFF.

To note about this clone: A junction end diverges from the germline sequence, so it may reflect a read error. The genes are TRBV2 and TRBJ2-5, with 9 bases matching TRBD2. The length of the CDR3 is 14 residues. Looked up from germline, CDR1 is SNHLY and CDR2 is FYNNEI. The CDR3 DNA is TGTGCCATCAGTGGTAGCGGGGGTCAAGAGACCCAGTACTTC. It translates to CAISGSGGQETQYF.

The chain couples TRBV5-1 to TRBJ1-5, with D perhaps TRBD1 (5 bases). The V end was cut by 4 bases, the J end by 3 bases, with 17 bases between. The CDR3 is 16 amino acids. The germline V gene has CDR1 SGHRS and CDR2 YFSETQ. The CDR3 loop reads CASSLGGVYNNQPQHF. CDR3 sequence (DNA): TGCGCCAGCAGCCTCGGGGGGGTGTACAACAATCAGCCCCAGCATTTT.

The V and J genes are TRBV5-1 and TRBJ2-5; D gene ambiguous. Germline V gene sequence: CDR1 SGHRS, CDR2 YFSETQ. V shed 4 bases and J shed 5 bases, with 15 bases lying between them. This CDR3 has 14 amino acids. CDR3: CASSLVTPPETQYF. Here the CDR3 DNA reads TGCGCCAGCAGCCTAGTGACTCCCCCGGAGACCCAGTACTTC.

This clone is a singleton in its sample. The chain is built from TRBV7-2 and TRBJ2-3; 8 positions match TRBD1. The CDR3 has 12 residues. V shed 3 bases, J shed 8 bases, and the junction held 1 base outside the gene matches. The germline gives CDR1 SGHTA, CDR2 FQGNSA. The chain's CDR3 is CASSFGQGTQYF. CDR3 in DNA: TGTGCCAGCAGCTTCGGACAGGGTACGCAGTATTTT.

The J gene is TRBJ2-1, the V gene TRBV5-1; D remains unclear. The germline V gene encodes CDR1 SGHRS and CDR2 YFSETQ. CDR3 length equals 13 residues. V lost 0 bases to trimming and J lost 4 bases, with 5 bases between them. CDR3 DNA sequence: TGCGCCAGCAGCTTGGACTCGTACAATGAGCAGTTCTTC. Its translation is CASSLDSYNEQFF. The full variable domain, in which reference TRBV5-1 and TRBJ2-1 provide the parts outside the CDR3, is KAGVTQTPRYLIKTRGQQVTLSCSPISGHRSVSWYQQTPGQGLQFLFEYFSETQRNKGNFPGRFSGRQFSNSRSEMNVSTLELGDSALYLCASSLDSYNEQFFGPGTRLTVL.

In its sample, this clone was seen a few times. The chain combines TRBV29-1 with TRBJ1-3, with D maybe TRBD1 (5 bases). The CDR3 contains 17 residues. Trimming took 4 bases from V and 0 from J, leaving 19 bases between them. Germline loops: CDR1 SQVTM, CDR2 ANQGSEA. The CDR3 DNA reads as TGCAGCGTTGGAAGTCAGGGAAGCCACTCCTCTGGAAACACCATATATTTT. Translated, it gives CSVGSQGSHSSGNTIYF.

This clone appeared a single time. V gene TRBV11-2 combines with J gene TRBJ2-5, with D perhaps matching TRBD1 (6 bases). This CDR3 is 15 amino acids long. V dropped 1 base and J dropped 5 bases, with 14 bases sitting between them. Germline values: CDR1 SGHAT, CDR2 FQNNGV. CDR3 DNA sequence: TGTGCCAGCAGCTTAGTCGGGCAGGGGTACGAGACCCAGTACTTC. Its translation is CASSLVGQGYETQYF.

The V gene is TRBV30, the J gene TRBJ2-7, with D tentatively TRBD1 (6 bases). Trimming left V 4 bases short and J 7 bases short, with 20 bases between. This CDR3 region has 14 residues. Germline assignment: CDR1 GTSNPN and CDR2 SVGIG (reference sequence). CDR3 in amino acids: CAWNGEQGLQEQYF. The CDR3 DNA sequence: TGTGCCTGGAATGGGGAACAGGGTCTACAGGAGCAGTACTTC. Looking up the rest from reference TRBV30 and TRBJ2-7 gives the full variable domain: SQTIHQWPATLVQPVGSPLSLECTVEGTSNPNLYWYRQAAGRGLQLLFYSVGIGQISSEVPQNLSASRPQDRQFILSSKKLLLSDSGFYLCAWNGEQGLQEQYFGPGTRLTVT.

This chain joins TRBV4-3 and TRBJ1-4; D is undetermined. This CDR3 contains 17 residues. Germline assignment: CDR1 LGHNA and CDR2 YSLEER. Trimming removed 1 base at V and 4 bases at J, with 16 bases between. CDR3 in amino acids: CASSQVIGVRGNEKLFF. The CDR3 DNA reads TGCGCCAGCAGCCAAGTGATAGGTGTACGGGGTAATGAAAAACTGTTTTTT.